The T cell receptor (beta chain) under discussion was sequenced for a study of CD8 T cells in ankylosing spondylitis. Findings of the study overall: What appeared characteristic of ankylosing spondylitis blood was a TCR beta motif of 7 or 8 highly homologous variants. Earlier work had already found some motif variants in reactive arthritis synovial fluid and blood.

CDR3 length: 15 residues. V was shortened by 2 bases and J by 5 bases, with 15 bases between the two germline ends. By quantitative 5'-RACE with molecular barcodes, the TCR beta libraries were made. TCRdb recomputed calls from the 5' RACE reads with MiXCR, one row per CDR3 protein. The sample has about 390,000 distinct CDR3 sequences, 20% to 25% seen once. This clonotype showed up just a few times. Its target is unknown. The sequence derives from a male donor with ankylosing spondylitis. The V gene is TRBV12-3 or TRBV12-4, the J gene TRBJ1-2; tentative D call: TRBD1 (5 bases). The sequencing sample was made of blood, either unsorted or a sorted T cell fraction (not recorded which). The DNA for the CDR3 is TGTGCCAGCAGTTTATGGACAAGGGCGAGTTATGGCTACACCTTC. It encodes CASSLWTRASYGYTF.